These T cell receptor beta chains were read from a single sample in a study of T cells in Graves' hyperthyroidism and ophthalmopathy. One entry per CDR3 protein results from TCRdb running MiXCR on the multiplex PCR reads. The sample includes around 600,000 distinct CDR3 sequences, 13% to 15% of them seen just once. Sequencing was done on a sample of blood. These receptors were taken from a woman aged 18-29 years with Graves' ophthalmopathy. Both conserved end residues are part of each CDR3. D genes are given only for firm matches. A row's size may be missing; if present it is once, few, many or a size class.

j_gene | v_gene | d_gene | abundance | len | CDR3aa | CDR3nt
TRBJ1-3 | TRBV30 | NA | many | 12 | CAWSDLGNTIYF | TGTGCCTGGAGTGATTTGGGAAACACCATATATTTT
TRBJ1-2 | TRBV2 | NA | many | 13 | CASSAGPPYGYTF | TGTGCCAGCAGCGCGGGACCGCCATATGGCTACACCTTC
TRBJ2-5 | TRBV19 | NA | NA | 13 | CASSFRRWETQYF | TGTGCCAGTAGTTTTCGTAGGTGGGAGACCCAGTACTTC
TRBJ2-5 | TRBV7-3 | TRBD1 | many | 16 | CASSARDRGRGETQYF | TGTGCCAGCAGCGCAAGGGACAGGGGGCGCGGGGAGACCCAGTACTTC
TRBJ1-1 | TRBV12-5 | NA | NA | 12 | CAAGPNPNEAFF | TGTGCTGCCGGACCAAACCCCAATGAAGCTTTCTTT
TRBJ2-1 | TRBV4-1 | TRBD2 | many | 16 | CASSPLGPSGINEQFF | TGCGCCAGCAGCCCCCTTGGGCCTAGCGGGATTAATGAGCAGTTCTTC
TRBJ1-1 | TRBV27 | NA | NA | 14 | CASSFGRGGTEAFF | TGTGCCAGCAGCTTCGGACGAGGGGGCACTGAAGCTTTCTTT
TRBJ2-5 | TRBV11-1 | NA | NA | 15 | CASSRQPDLQETQYF | TGTGCCAGCAGCCGACAACCGGACCTCCAAGAGACCCAGTACTTC
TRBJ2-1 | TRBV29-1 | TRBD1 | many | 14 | CSVMTGPNYNEQFF | TGCAGCGTTATGACAGGGCCAAATTACAATGAGCAGTTCTTC
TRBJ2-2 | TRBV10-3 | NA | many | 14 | CAISDWVETGELFF | TGTGCCATCAGTGACTGGGTTGAAACCGGGGAGCTGTTTTTT
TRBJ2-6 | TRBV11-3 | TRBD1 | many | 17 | CASSSWHRGSGANVLTF | TGTGCCAGCAGCTCCTGGCACAGGGGGTCCGGGGCCAACGTCCTGACTTTC
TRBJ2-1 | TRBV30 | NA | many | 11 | CAWSVRVEQFF | TGTGCCTGGAGTGTACGTGTGGAGCAGTTCTTC
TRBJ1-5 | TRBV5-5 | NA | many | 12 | CASSLVGEPQHF | TGTGCCAGCAGCCTGGTCGGCGAGCCCCAGCATTTT
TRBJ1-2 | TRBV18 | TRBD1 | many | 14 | CASSPPRQGNGYTF | TGTGCCAGCTCACCTCCCCGACAGGGAAATGGCTACACCTTC
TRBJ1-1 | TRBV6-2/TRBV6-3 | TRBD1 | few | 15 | CASSYRRQGLTEAFF | TGTGCCAGCAGTTACCGGCGACAGGGTCTCACTGAAGCTTTCTTT
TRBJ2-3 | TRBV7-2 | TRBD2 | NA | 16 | CASSLGGGGASDTQYF | TGTGCCAGCAGCTTAGGGGGCGGGGGGGCGTCAGATACGCAGTATTTT
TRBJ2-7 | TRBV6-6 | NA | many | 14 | CASSYGRFSYEQYF | TGTGCCAGCAGTTACGGGCGGTTTTCCTACGAGCAGTACTTC